A selection of T cell receptor beta chains follows, all from one sample in a study of blood T cell repertoires in COVID-19. Sequencing was performed with immunoSEQ multiplex PCR; in TCRdb, only in-frame clones are kept and a portion is missing. The sample shows about 320,000 clones, 90% of them seen only once. The sample comprised PBMCs or T cells enriched from blood (not recorded which). The receptor set was obtained from a woman aged 25 to 45 who had been exposed to COVID-19. Both conserved end residues are part of each CDR3. D genes are given only for firm matches. A row's size may be missing; if present it is once, few, many or a size class.

clone size | J gene | V gene | D gene | CDR3 DNA | CDR3 protein
. | TRBJ1-5 | TRBV10-3 | TRBD1 | TGTGCCATCAGTGAGTCTCCGACAGGGGGGAATCAGCCCCAGCATTTT | CAISESPTGGNQPQHF
. | TRBJ2-5 | TRBV5-1 | TRBD2 | TGCGCCAGCAGGTCTAGCGGGGGTCAAGAGACCCAGTACTTC | CASRSSGGQETQYF
. | TRBJ1-1 | TRBV10-3 | . | TGTGCCATCAGTGTTCGAGAGAACACTGAAGCTTTCTTT | CAISVRENTEAFF
. | TRBJ2-7 | TRBV6-5 | . | TGTGCCAGCAGTTCCCCTAGGGGCGAGCAGTACTTC | CASSSPRGEQYF
. | TRBJ1-2 | TRBV19 | TRBD1 | TGTGCCAGTATGTCAGGGGGTGGCTATGGCTACACCTTC | CASMSGGGYGYTF
. | TRBJ2-1 | TRBV6-5 | . | TGTGCCAGCAGCCTCCTTTACGAGGCCAATGAGCAGTTCTTC | CASSLLYEANEQFF
. | TRBJ1-2 | TRBV9 | TRBD1 | TGTGCCAGCAGCGTAGGGGACAGGGGACGGTATGGCTACACCTTC | CASSVGDRGRYGYTF
few | TRBJ2-1 | TRBV3-1/TRBV3-2 | TRBD2 | TGTGCCAGCAGCCAAACGGGGGGAGTCGATGAGCAGTTCTTC | CASSQTGGVDEQFF
once | TRBJ1-1 | TRBV25-1 | . | TGTGCCAGCAGTGATGGAGAACCGAACACTGAAGCTTTCTTT | CASSDGEPNTEAFF
. | TRBJ2-5 | TRBV11-3 | TRBD1 | TGTGCCAGCAGCACAGGGGTAGGGGGCTTAGAGACCCAGTACTTC | CASSTGVGGLETQYF
. | TRBJ2-1 | TRBV7-2 | TRBD2 | TGTGCCAGCAGCTCGGATGGGCGGGGGACTTACAATGAGCAGTTCTTC | CASSSDGRGTYNEQFF
. | TRBJ2-5 | TRBV4-1 | . | TGCGCCAGCAGCCAAGTACGTACGGGAGAGACCCAGTACTTC | CASSQVRTGETQYF
. | TRBJ1-5 | TRBV15 | . | TGTGCCACCAGCAGAGATGTGGCAGGGGCGGGTCAGCCCCAGCATTTT | CATSRDVAGAGQPQHF
. | TRBJ2-1 | TRBV7-3 | TRBD1 | TGTGCCAGCAGCCCCGGCCCGGGACAGGGCCACAATGAGCAGTTCTTC | CASSPGPGQGHNEQFF
once | TRBJ1-5 | TRBV5-5 | TRBD1 | TGTGCCAGCAGCAACGGACAGGGTGAATTTCAGCCCCAGCATTTT | CASSNGQGEFQPQHF
. | TRBJ2-7 | TRBV7-9 | TRBD1 | TGTGCCAGCAGCGCGGACAGGGGCCACGAGCAGTACTTC | CASSADRGHEQYF
. | TRBJ1-3 | TRBV12-5 | TRBD1 | TGTGCTAGTGGTTTGGAAACAGGGGTTGGAAACACCATATATTTT | CASGLETGVGNTIYF
. | TRBJ1-5 | TRBV3-1/TRBV3-2 | . | TGTGCCAGCAGCCAAGATGAAGGACGGGGAAATCAGCCCCAGCATTTT | CASSQDEGRGNQPQHF
. | TRBJ1-2 | TRBV19 | TRBD1 | TGTGCCAGTACCGCCGGCAGGGGGTTGAACTATGGCTACACCTTC | CASTAGRGLNYGYTF
. | TRBJ2-1 | TRBV7-8 | TRBD2 | TGTGCCACCGAACCCCCGGGACTAGCAATGGGGGGCAATGAGCAGTTCTTC | CATEPPGLAMGGNEQFF
. | TRBJ1-1 | TRBV5-4 | . | TGTGCCAGCAGCTTGGCTCACTCAGGGCGCGGAAACACTGAAGCTTTCTTT | CASSLAHSGRGNTEAFF
. | TRBJ2-7 | TRBV12-3/TRBV12-4 | . | TGTGCCAGCACCGATAGATCCTACGAGCAGTACTTC | CASTDRSYEQYF
. | TRBJ1-1 | TRBV6-4 | . | TGTGCCAGCAGTGTTTATGGTGGAGGCGAAGCTTTCTTT | CASSVYGGGEAFF
few | TRBJ2-7 | TRBV10-3 | TRBD1 | TGTGCCATCAGTGCCGGGACAGGGAGTTCCTACGAGCAGTACTTC | CAISAGTGSSYEQYF
. | TRBJ1-3 | TRBV6-5 | . | TGTGCCAGCACTACCAGGCATATCTCTGGAAACACCATATATTTT | CASTTRHISGNTIYF
. | TRBJ1-4 | TRBV2 | . | TGTGCCAGCAGTGGACTAGAAAAACTGTTTTTT | CASSGLEKLFF
. | TRBJ2-3 | TRBV5-8 | TRBD2 | TGTGCCAGCAGCCACAACCGACTAGCGGGGGGGCTCGATACGCAGTATTTT | CASSHNRLAGGLDTQYF
. | TRBJ1-1 | TRBV5-5 | TRBD1 | TGTGCCAGCAGTCGGGACAGGGTTAGAGCTTTCTTT | CASSRDRVRAFF
. | TRBJ2-6 | TRBV11-2 | . | TGTGCCAGCAGCTTCAGTTTCTCTGGGGCCAACGTCCTGACTTTC | CASSFSFSGANVLTF
. | TRBJ1-1 | TRBV7-9 | . | TGTGCCAGCAGCTTAAGAAGCAACACTGAAGCTTTCTTT | CASSLRSNTEAFF
. | TRBJ1-6 | TRBV14 | . | TGTGCCAGCAGCCAAGATTCGGGATCCTATAATTCACCCCTCCACTTT | CASSQDSGSYNSPLHF
. | TRBJ2-5 | TRBV2 | . | TGTGCCAGCTTCCACCAGGGGAACCAAGAGACCCAGTACTTC | CASFHQGNQETQYF
. | TRBJ1-2 | TRBV4-2 | TRBD1 | TGTGCCAGCAGCCACGGACAGGGAGGGTATGGCTACACCTTC | CASSHGQGGYGYTF
. | TRBJ1-2 | TRBV10-3 | . | TGTGCCATCAGTGACGACCAGGGCGGCTACACCTTC | CAISDDQGGYTF
. | TRBJ2-3 | TRBV6-2/TRBV6-3 | TRBD2 | TGTGCCAGCAGTTCTGGGGGGGGGAGCACAGATACGCAGTATTTT | CASSSGGGSTDTQYF
. | TRBJ1-2 | TRBV9 | . | TGTGCCAGCAGCGCGTATAATTCCATAAGACAGCCTAACTATGGCTACACCTTC | CASSAYNSIRQPNYGYTF
. | TRBJ2-1 | TRBV12-3/TRBV12-4 | TRBD2 | TGTGCCAGCAGTTTGGGAGGGGAGCAGTTCTTC | CASSLGGEQFF
once | TRBJ1-1 | TRBV11-3 | . | TGTGCCAGCAGCCGTTGGGGGGACACTGAAGCTTTCTTT | CASSRWGDTEAFF
. | TRBJ1-5 | TRBV19 | . | TGTGCCACCCGGACATTTTTAGACAATCAGCCCCAGCATTTT | CATRTFLDNQPQHF
. | TRBJ2-6 | TRBV12-3/TRBV12-4 | . | TGTGCCAGCAGTCTGGGCTCCTACAACGTCCTGACTTTC | CASSLGSYNVLTF
. | TRBJ1-1 | TRBV13 | . | TGTGCCAGCAGCCCTGACAGAACGCCCGTTGAAGCTTTCTTT | CASSPDRTPVEAFF
many | TRBJ1-1 | TRBV25-1 | . | TGTGCCAGCAGTCTACACGGCAGGGACACTGAAGCTTTCTTT | CASSLHGRDTEAFF